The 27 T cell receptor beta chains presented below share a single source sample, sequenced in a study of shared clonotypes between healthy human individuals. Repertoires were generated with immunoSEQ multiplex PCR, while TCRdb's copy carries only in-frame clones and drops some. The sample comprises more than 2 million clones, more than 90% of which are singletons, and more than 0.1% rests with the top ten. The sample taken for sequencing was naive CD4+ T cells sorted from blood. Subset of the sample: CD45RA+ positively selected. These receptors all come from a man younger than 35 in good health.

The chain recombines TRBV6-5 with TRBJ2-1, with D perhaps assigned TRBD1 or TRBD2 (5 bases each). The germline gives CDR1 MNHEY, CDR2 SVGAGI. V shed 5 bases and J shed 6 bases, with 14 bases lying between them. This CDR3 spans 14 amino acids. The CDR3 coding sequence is TGTGCCAGCAGTGGGGGTGCCGGGATCAATGAGCAGTTCTTC. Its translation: CASSGGAGINEQFF.

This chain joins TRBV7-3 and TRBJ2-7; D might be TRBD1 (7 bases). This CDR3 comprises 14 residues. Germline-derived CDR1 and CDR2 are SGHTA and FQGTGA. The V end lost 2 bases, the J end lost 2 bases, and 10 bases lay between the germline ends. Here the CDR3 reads CASSLQGGPYEQYF. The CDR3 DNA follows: TGTGCCAGCAGCTTACAGGGGGGACCCTACGAGCAGTACTTC.

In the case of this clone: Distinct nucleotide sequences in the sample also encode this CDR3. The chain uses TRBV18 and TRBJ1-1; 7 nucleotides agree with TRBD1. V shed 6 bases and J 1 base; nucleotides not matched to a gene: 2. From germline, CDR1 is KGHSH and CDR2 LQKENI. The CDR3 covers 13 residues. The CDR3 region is CASSGDRNTEAFF. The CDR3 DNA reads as TGTGCCAGCTCGGGGGACAGGAACACTGAAGCTTTCTTT. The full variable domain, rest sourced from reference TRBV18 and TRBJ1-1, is NAGVMQNPRHLVRRRGQEARLRCSPMKGHSHVYWYRQLPEEGLKFMVYLQKENIIDESGMPKERFSAEFPKEGPSILRIQQVVRGDSAAYFCASSGDRNTEAFFGQGTRLTVV.

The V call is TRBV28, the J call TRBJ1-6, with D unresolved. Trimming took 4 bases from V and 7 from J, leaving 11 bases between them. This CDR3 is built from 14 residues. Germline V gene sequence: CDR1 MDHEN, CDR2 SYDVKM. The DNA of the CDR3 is TGTGCCAGCAGTTCCGGGGTAGGGAATTCACCCCTCCACTTT. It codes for CASSSGVGNSPLHF.

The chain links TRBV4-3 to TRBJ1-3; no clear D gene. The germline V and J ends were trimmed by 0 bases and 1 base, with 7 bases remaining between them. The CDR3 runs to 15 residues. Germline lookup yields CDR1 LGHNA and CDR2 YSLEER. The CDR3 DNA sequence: TGCGCCAGCAGCCAAGAAAGGAGTTCTGGAAACACCATATATTTT. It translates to CASSQERSSGNTIYF.

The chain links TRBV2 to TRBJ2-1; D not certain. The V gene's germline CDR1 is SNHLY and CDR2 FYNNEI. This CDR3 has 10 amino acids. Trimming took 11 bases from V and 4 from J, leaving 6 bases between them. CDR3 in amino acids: CAVGYNEQFF. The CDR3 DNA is TGTGCCGTAGGGTACAATGAGCAGTTCTTC.

The CDR3, as DNA: TGCGCCAGCAGCCAAGTACACCACAGGGATCAGCCCCAGCATTTT. It is translated as CASSQVHHRDQPQHF. The chain uses TRBV4-1 and TRBJ1-5; possibly TRBD1 for D (6 bases). The CDR3 contains 15 residues. V was clipped by 1 base and J by 5 bases, with 12 bases between them. CDR1 MGHRA and CDR2 YSYEKL come from the germline V gene.

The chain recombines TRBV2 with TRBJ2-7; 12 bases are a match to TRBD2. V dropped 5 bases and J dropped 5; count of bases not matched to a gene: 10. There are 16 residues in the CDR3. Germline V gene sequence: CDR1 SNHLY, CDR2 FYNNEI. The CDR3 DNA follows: TGTGCCAGCAGTCCCCGACAGGGACTAGCGGGTAACGAGCAGTACTTC. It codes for CASSPRQGLAGNEQYF.

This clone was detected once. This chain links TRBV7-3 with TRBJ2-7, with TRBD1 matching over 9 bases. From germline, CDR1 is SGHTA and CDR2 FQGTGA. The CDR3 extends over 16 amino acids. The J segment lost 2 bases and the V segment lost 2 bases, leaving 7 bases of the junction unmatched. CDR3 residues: CASSLRTGESTYEQYF. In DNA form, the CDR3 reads TGTGCCAGCAGCTTACGGACAGGGGAGAGCACCTACGAGCAGTACTTC.

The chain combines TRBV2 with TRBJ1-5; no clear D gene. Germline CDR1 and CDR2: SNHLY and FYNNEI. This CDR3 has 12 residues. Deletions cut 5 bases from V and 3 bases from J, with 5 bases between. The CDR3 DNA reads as TGTGCCAGCAGTTCATTCAATCAGCCCCAGCATTTT. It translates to CASSSFNQPQHF.

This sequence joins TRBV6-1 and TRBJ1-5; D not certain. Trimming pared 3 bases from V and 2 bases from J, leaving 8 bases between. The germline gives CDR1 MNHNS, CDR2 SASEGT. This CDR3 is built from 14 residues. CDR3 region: CASSDGVRNQPQHF. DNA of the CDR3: TGTGCCAGCAGTGATGGGGTGCGCAATCAGCCCCAGCATTTT.

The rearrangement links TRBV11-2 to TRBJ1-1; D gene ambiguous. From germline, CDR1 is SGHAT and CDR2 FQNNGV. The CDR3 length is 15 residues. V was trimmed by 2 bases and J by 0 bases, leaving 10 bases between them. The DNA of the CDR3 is TGTGCCAGCAGCTTATCGGCGGCCATGAACACTGAAGCTTTCTTT. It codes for CASSLSAAMNTEAFF.

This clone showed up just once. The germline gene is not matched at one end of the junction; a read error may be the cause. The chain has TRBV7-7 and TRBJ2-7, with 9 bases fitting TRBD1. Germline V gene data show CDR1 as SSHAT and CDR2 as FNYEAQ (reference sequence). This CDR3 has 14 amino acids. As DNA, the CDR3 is TGTGCTAGCAGCCCAGCGGGACAGGGTTACGAGCAGTACTTC. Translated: CASSPAGQGYEQYF.

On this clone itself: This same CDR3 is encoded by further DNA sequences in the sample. CDR3 protein: CASRNRISGANVLTF. The CDR3 DNA reads as TGTGCCAGCAGAAATCGCATTTCGGGGGCCAACGTCCTGACTTTC. The chain has TRBV6-5 and TRBJ2-6; D is ambiguous. The CDR3 runs to 15 residues. V was clipped by 6 bases and J by 4 bases, with 13 bases between them. Germline assignment: CDR1 MNHEY and CDR2 SVGAGI.

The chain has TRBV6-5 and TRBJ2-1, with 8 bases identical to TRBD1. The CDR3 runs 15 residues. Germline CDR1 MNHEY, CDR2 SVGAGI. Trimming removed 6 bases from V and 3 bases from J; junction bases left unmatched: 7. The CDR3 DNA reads TGTGCCAGCAGCTTGGACAGGGCTCGCTACAATGAGCAGTTCTTC. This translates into CASSLDRARYNEQFF.

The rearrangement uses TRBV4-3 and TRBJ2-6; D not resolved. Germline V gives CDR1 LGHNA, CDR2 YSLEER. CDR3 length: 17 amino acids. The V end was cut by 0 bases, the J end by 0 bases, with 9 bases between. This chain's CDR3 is CASSQDAWGSGANVLTF. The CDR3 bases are TGCGCCAGCAGCCAAGACGCCTGGGGCTCTGGGGCCAACGTCCTGACTTTC.

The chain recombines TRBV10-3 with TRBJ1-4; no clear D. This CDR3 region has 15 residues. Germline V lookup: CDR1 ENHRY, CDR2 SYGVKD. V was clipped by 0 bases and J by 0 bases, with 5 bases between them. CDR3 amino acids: CAISESRATNEKLFF. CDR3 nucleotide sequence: TGTGCCATCAGTGAGTCGAGGGCAACTAATGAAAAACTGTTTTTT.

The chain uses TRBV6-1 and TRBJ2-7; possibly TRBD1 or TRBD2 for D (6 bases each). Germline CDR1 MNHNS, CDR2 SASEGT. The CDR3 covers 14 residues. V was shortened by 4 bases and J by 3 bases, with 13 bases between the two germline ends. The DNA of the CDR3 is TGTGCCAGCAGTGGACCCCGGGGGCGCTACGAGCAGTACTTC. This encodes CASSGPRGRYEQYF.

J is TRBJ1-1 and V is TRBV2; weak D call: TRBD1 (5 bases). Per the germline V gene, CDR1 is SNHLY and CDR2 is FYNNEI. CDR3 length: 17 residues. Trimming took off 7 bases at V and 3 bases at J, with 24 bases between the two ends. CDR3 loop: CASNGGRMKSLDTEAFF. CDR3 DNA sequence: TGTGCCAGCAATGGGGGTAGAATGAAGAGCCTAGACACTGAAGCTTTCTTT. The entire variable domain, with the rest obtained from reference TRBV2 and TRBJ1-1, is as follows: EPEVTQTPSHQVTQMGQEVILRCVPISNHLYFYWYRQILGQKVEFLVSFYNNEISEKSEIFDDQFSVERPDGSNFTLKIRSTKLEDSAMYFCASNGGRMKSLDTEAFFGQGTRLTVV.

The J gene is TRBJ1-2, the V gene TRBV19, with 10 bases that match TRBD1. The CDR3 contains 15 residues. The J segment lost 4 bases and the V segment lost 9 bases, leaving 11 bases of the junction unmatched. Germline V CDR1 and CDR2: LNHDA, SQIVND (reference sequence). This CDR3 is CASGTGVVESYGYTF. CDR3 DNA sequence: TGTGCCAGCGGGACAGGGGTCGTCGAAAGCTATGGCTACACCTTC.

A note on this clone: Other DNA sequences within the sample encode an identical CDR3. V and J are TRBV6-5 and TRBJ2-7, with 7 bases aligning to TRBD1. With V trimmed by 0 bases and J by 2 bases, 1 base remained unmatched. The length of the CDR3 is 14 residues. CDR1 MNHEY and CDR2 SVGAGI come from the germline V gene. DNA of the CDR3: TGTGCCAGCAGTTACTCAGGGGGCCCCTACGAGCAGTACTTC. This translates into CASSYSGGPYEQYF.

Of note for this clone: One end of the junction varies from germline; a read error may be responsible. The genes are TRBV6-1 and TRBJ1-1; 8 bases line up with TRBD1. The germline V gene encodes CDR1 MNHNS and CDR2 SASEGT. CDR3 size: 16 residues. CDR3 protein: CASSEARDRRDTEAFF. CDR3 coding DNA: TGTGCCAGCAGCGAAGCGAGGGACAGGAGAGACACTGAAGCTTTCTTT.

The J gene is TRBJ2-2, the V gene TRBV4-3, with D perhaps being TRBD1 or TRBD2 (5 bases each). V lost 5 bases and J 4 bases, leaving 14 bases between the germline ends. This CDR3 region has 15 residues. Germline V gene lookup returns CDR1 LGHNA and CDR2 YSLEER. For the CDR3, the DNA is TGCGCCAGCAGCGGGCTGAGGGGCGGCACCGGGGAGCTGTTTTTT. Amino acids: CASSGLRGGTGELFF.

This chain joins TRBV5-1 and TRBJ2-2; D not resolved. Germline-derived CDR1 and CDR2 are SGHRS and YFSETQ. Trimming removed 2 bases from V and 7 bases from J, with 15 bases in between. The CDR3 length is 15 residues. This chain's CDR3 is CASSLIEDGDGELFF. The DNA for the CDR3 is TGCGCCAGCAGCTTAATAGAGGACGGAGACGGGGAGCTGTTTTTT.

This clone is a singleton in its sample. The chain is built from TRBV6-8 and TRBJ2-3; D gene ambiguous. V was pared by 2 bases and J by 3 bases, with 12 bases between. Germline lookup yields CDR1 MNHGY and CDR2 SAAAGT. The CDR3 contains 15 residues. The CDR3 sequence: CASSYPTDSTDTQYF. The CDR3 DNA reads TGTGCCAGCAGTTACCCGACCGACTCAACAGATACGCAGTATTTT.

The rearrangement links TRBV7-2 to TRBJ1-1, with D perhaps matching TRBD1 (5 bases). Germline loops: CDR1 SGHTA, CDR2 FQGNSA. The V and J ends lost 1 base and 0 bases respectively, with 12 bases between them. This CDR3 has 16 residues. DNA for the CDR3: TGTGCCAGCAGCTTAGGCGGTGGGACGGTGAACACTGAAGCTTTCTTT. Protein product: CASSLGGGTVNTEAFF.

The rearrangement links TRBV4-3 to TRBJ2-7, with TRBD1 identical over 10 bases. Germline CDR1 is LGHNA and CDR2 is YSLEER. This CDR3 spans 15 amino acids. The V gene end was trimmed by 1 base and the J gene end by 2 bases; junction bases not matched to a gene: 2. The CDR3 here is CASSQGQGATYEQYF. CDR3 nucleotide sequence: TGCGCCAGCAGCCAAGGACAGGGGGCTACCTACGAGCAGTACTTC.